This T cell receptor (beta chain) was profiled in a study of CXCR3-negative and CXCR3-positive naive CD8 T cells. In the study overall: Libraries each contributed about 1.5 +/- 0.3 million TRB reads, for about 135 million in total.

Turning to this clonotype: Its antigen is still unknown.

Via 5' RACE with UMI labels, TRB cDNA libraries were prepared. TCRdb reanalyzed the 5' RACE reads and collapses them to one entry per CDR3 protein, without DNA. The sample shows 45,000 to 65,000 distinct CDR3 sequences, and roughly 1.6% sits with its ten largest clones. Study-level results: Comparison of naive CXCR3-negative and CXCR3-positive cells revealed similar TRBV-TRBJ usage, while memory cells differed.

This CDR3 has 16 amino acids. The germline gives CDR1 ENHRY, CDR2 SYGVKD. The source material was naive CXCR3- CD8+ T cells from blood. Regarding subset: CD45RO-CCR7+CD27+CD95- naive CD8+ T cells lacking CXCR3 (TNR3-). The clonotype originates from a human donor in good health. Some clones in this sample may be carry-over from other donors' samples. The gene calls are TRBV10-3 and TRBJ2-7; TCRdb reports TRBD1, a call that lacks DNA to check it against. CDR3: CAISDPGQGAYYEQYF.